The T cell receptor (beta chain) described here comes from a study of human T cells and chemical hapten exposure. Study in general: Small volume differences among pooled libraries mainly caused per-sample TCR yield variation.

The CDR3 runs to 15 residues. Deletions cut 0 bases from V and 2 bases from J, with 9 bases between. Germline CDR1 reads SGHRS; CDR2 reads YFSETQ. TCRdb re-called the RACE reads through MiXCR, storing one row per CDR3 protein. The sample has over 55,000 distinct CDR3 sequences, 9.5% to 15% seen once. Time point defined: patch test 3, about 24 weeks after DPC sensitization. Treatment noted: therapeutic diphenylcyclopropenone sensitization with weekly scalp DPC. Whole blood, unfractionated, served as the material for total RNA extraction. The TCR sequence derives from a man aged 30 to 39 with alopecia areata. Some clones in this sample may be carry-over from other donors' samples. The sequencing used whole blood, collected in connection with sensitization to the hapten diphenylcyclopropenone (DPC). The genes are TRBV5-1 and TRBJ1-5, with no clear D. In nucleotides, the CDR3 is TGCGCCAGCAGCTTGGAGGGATATGGCAATCAGCCCCAGCATTTT. Its translation is CASSLEGYGNQPQHF.